The next 2 T cell receptor beta chains were all read from a single sample in a study of T cells in Graves' hyperthyroidism and ophthalmopathy. Amplification yielded TCR beta CDR3 regions, with RNA transcripts as the source. First-round RT-PCR with HTBI primers amplified the TCR CDR3 region. TCRdb redid the calling of the multiplex PCR reads with MiXCR, one entry per CDR3 protein. The sample lists about half a million distinct CDR3 sequences; about 16% were seen once. The sequencing sample was made of blood. The receptors derive from a woman in her 30s with Graves' ophthalmopathy.

This sequence joins TRBV13 and TRBJ2-1, with 7 bases matching TRBD2. The CDR3 is 15 residues long. The V segment lost 4 bases and the J segment 0 bases; nucleotides outside the gene matches: 3. Per the germline V gene, CDR1 is PRHDT and CDR2 is FYEKMQ (reference sequence). CDR3 protein: CASSSTSSSYNEQFF. CDR3 sequence (DNA): TGTGCCAGCAGCTCGACTAGCAGCTCCTACAATGAGCAGTTCTTC.

This clonotype was seen many times. The chain couples TRBV12-3 or TRBV12-4 to TRBJ1-1, with 8 nucleotides matching TRBD1. V dropped 5 bases and J dropped 6; count of bases not matched to a gene: 8. The CDR3 is made up of 14 amino acids. Here the CDR3 DNA reads TGTGCCAGCAGTGTCGCAGGGGGCTTTGCTGAAGCTTTCTTT. The encoded protein is CASSVAGGFAEAFF.